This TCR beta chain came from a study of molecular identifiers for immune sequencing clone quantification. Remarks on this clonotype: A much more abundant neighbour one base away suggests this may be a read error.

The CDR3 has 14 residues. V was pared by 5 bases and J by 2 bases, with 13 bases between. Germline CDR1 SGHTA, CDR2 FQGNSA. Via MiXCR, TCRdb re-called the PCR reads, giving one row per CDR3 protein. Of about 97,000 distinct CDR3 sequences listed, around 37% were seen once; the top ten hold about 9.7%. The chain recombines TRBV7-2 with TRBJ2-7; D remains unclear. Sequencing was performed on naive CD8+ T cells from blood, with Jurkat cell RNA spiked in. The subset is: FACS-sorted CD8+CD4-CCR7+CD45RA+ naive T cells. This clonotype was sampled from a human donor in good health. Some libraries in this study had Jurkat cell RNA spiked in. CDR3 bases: TGTGCCAGCAGCCCAAGACTGTTCCCCTACGAGCAGTACTTC. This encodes CASSPRLFPYEQYF.